Listed below are T cell receptor beta chains from one sample, sequenced in a study of siplizumab effects on memory and regulatory T cells. Some clones are missing from TCRdb's copy, which holds only in-frame ones; the method was immunoSEQ multiplex PCR. The data show about 66,000 clones, approximately 96% seen once. Sequencing used naive CD8+ T cells sorted from blood. Receptors were obtained from a human donor in good health. Each CDR3 is given with its conserved first and last residue. Fields, in order: J gene, clone size, V gene, CDR3 protein. The listing skips clone size in some rows; elsewhere it reads once, few, many or a size class.

TRBJ2-1	-	TRBV15	CATSGSGLAGGVVGEQFF
TRBJ2-2	-	TRBV7-3	CASSLRGGINTGELFF
TRBJ1-4	-	TRBV18	CASSPATNEKLFF
TRBJ1-1	-	TRBV10-1	CASSDNTEAFF
TRBJ2-7	-	TRBV29-1	CSVEVPGQGPYEQYF
TRBJ1-1	once	TRBV11-3	CASSSRTGAEEYTEAFF
TRBJ2-7	-	TRBV7-9	CASSLALPLSYEQYF
TRBJ2-7	-	TRBV9	CASSVGTSGGTYEQYF
TRBJ2-3	-	TRBV29-1	CSVGMANTDTQYF
TRBJ2-1	once	TRBV7-9	CASIALGNEQFF
TRBJ1-2	-	TRBV5-6	CASSLEKVHYGYTF
TRBJ2-7	-	TRBV19	CASSFSSSYEQYF
TRBJ2-7	-	TRBV5-1	CASSFGTGAYEQYF